These 21 T cell receptor beta chains originate from one sample sequenced in a study of blood T cell repertoires in COVID-19. Measured with immunoSEQ multiplex PCR; TCRdb has only the in-frame clones, and not every one. Of more than 200,000 clones in the sample, more than 85% are singletons; the top ten hold approximately 1.5%. The sequencing input was PBMCs or T cells enriched from blood (not recorded which). These receptors all come from a woman aged 45 to 65 who had recovered from COVID-19.

This sequence joins TRBV5-8 and TRBJ2-5; the match to TRBD2 covers 7 bases. Germline assignment: CDR1 SGHTS and CDR2 YDEGEE. V lost 4 bases, J lost 4 bases, and 7 bases stayed unmatched. The CDR3 consists of 14 residues. CDR3 sequence: CASSPRTSRETQYF. Here the CDR3 DNA reads TGTGCCAGCAGCCCTAGGACTAGTAGAGAGACCCAGTACTTC.

The chain employs TRBV4-2 and TRBJ2-1; the D gene is possibly TRBD1 (6 bases). Germline V gives CDR1 LGHNA, CDR2 YNFKEQ. V dropped 4 bases and J dropped 10 bases, with 11 bases sitting between them. This CDR3 has 12 residues. The CDR3 nucleotides are TGTGCCAGCAGCCGACAGGAAGCCGAGCAGTTCTTC. Translation gives CASSRQEAEQFF.

The chain joins TRBV2 to TRBJ1-2; a possible D gene is TRBD1 (5 bases). The V gene lost 3 bases and the J gene lost 0 bases, with 8 bases spanning the gap. This CDR3 is built from 14 residues. The V gene's germline CDR1 is SNHLY and CDR2 FYNNEI. CDR3 amino acids: CASSDRGPNYGYTF. The CDR3 DNA follows: TGTGCCAGCAGTGATAGGGGCCCTAACTATGGCTACACCTTC.

The chain recombines TRBV19 with TRBJ2-1, with TRBD1 matching over 8 bases. Germline V gene sequence: CDR1 LNHDA, CDR2 SQIVND (reference sequence). The trim removed 6 bases at V and 7 bases at J, leaving 11 bases unmatched. There are 15 residues in the CDR3. The CDR3 spells CASRTGQGGPNEQFF. The CDR3 nucleotides read TGTGCCAGTAGAACCGGACAGGGAGGTCCTAATGAGCAGTTCTTC.

This chain uses TRBV3-1 (or the pseudogene TRBV3-2) with TRBJ2-1; a possible D gene is TRBD2 (6 bases). The CDR3 is made up of 16 amino acids. V dropped 2 bases and J dropped 6 bases, with 17 bases sitting between them. The germline CDR1 and CDR2 sequences are LGHDT and YNNKEL (reference sequence). The CDR3 loop is CASSQSGGPIFNEQFF. The CDR3 DNA reads TGTGCCAGCAGCCAATCTGGAGGGCCGATATTCAATGAGCAGTTCTTC.

This chain links TRBV2 with TRBJ2-1, with 7 bases aligning to TRBD2. The V and J ends lost 5 bases and 5 bases, in that order; junction bases with no gene match: 12. Germline V lookup: CDR1 SNHLY, CDR2 FYNNEI. The CDR3 sequence is 16 residues long. The chain's CDR3 is CASSRFVASGNNEQFF. CDR3 DNA sequence: TGTGCCAGCAGTCGCTTCGTTGCTAGCGGAAACAATGAGCAGTTCTTC.

This clone is a singleton in its sample. The rearrangement uses TRBV4-1 and TRBJ2-7; D possibly corresponds to TRBD2 (5 bases). The V end was cut by 2 bases, the J end by 5 bases, with 16 bases between. The V gene's germline CDR1 is MGHRA and CDR2 YSYEKL. The CDR3 runs to 15 residues. The CDR3 sequence: CASSQSVSSLHEQYF. The DNA for the CDR3 is TGCGCCAGCAGCCAATCAGTCTCTAGCTTACACGAGCAGTACTTC.

The chain is built from TRBV6-5 and TRBJ1-4, with unresolved D. The CDR3 has 13 residues. V was cut by 8 bases and J by 6 bases, with 13 bases left in between. Germline loops: CDR1 MNHEY, CDR2 SVGAGI. CDR3 in DNA: TGTGCCAGCGCGATCAACCCCTATGAAAAACTGTTTTTT. Protein product: CASAINPYEKLFF.

The V call is TRBV5-3, the J call TRBJ1-5; 7 bases line up with TRBD1. TRBV5-3 is recorded as an ORF, its role being uncertain. CDR3 length equals 16 residues. With V trimmed by 6 bases and J by 0 bases, 9 bases remained unmatched. CDR3 DNA: TGTGCCAGAATCCTGGACAGGAGGAATAGCAATCAGCCCCAGCATTTT. This sequence encodes CARILDRRNSNQPQHF.

The rearrangement links TRBV28 to TRBJ1-2; the match to TRBD1 covers 9 bases. V gave up 6 bases and J gave up 7 bases; unmatched junction bases: 9. This CDR3 has 14 amino acids. Germline V gene data show CDR1 as MDHEN and CDR2 as SYDVKM. The CDR3 sequence is CASSSDRGSFGYTF. The CDR3 DNA reads as TGTGCCAGCAGCAGCGACAGGGGGTCCTTTGGCTACACCTTC.

The V gene is TRBV11-2, the J gene TRBJ2-3; 7 nucleotides agree with TRBD2. The germline V gene encodes CDR1 SGHAT and CDR2 FQNNGV. CDR3 length equals 16 residues. V lost 4 bases, J lost 0 bases, and 7 bases stayed unmatched. CDR3 bases: TGTGCCAGCAGCTCCGGGACTAAGCCTAGCACAGATACGCAGTATTTT. Its protein product is CASSSGTKPSTDTQYF.

This chain uses TRBV25-1 with TRBJ1-2; 7 bases fit TRBD1. Germline V CDR1 and CDR2: MGHDK, SYGVNS. This CDR3 has 13 amino acids. V lost 5 bases, J lost 2 bases, and 2 bases stayed unmatched. CDR3 loop: CASSRGQNYGYTF. The DNA for the CDR3 is TGTGCCAGCAGTCGGGGACAGAACTATGGCTACACCTTC.

This clone is a singleton in its sample. The gene calls are TRBV6-5 and TRBJ1-2, with 11 bases fitting TRBD1. V was pared by 2 bases and J by 4 bases, with 3 bases of the junction left unmatched. CDR1 is MNHEY, CDR2 SVGAGI, per germline. The CDR3 consists of 15 residues. The CDR3 protein is CASSYGQGATYGYTF. Here the CDR3 DNA reads TGTGCCAGCAGTTACGGACAGGGGGCCACCTATGGCTACACCTTC.

The chain couples TRBV7-3 to TRBJ1-1; no reliable D call. Trimming took off 1 base at V and 1 base at J, with 16 bases between the two ends. The germline CDR1 and CDR2 sequences are SGHTA and FQGTGA. CDR3 length: 17 residues. The DNA for the CDR3 is TGTGCCAGCAGCTTAAGTTACTCCCCGCGTGCGAACACTGAAGCTTTCTTT. Its protein product is CASSLSYSPRANTEAFF.

This chain uses TRBV20-1 with TRBJ2-1; D gene uncertain. The V gene lost 3 bases and the J gene lost 4 bases, with 13 bases spanning the gap. Germline CDR1 and CDR2: DFQATT and SNEGSKA (reference sequence). The CDR3 sequence is 14 residues long. Written as DNA, the CDR3 is TGCAGTGCTAGTCCCGCGGAGAAATACAATGAGCAGTTCTTC. Its translation is CSASPAEKYNEQFF.

The chain combines TRBV6-5 with TRBJ2-3, with D perhaps TRBD1 (6 bases). V lost 6 bases, J lost 5 bases, and 12 bases lay in between. The CDR3 contains 13 residues. Germline-derived CDR1 and CDR2 are MNHEY and SVGAGI. In DNA, the CDR3 is TGTGCCAGCAGACTGGGGGCGAGAGATACGCAGTATTTT. It translates to CASRLGARDTQYF.

This rearrangement joins TRBV15 to TRBJ2-1, with D unresolved. The germline gives CDR1 LNHNV, CDR2 YYDKDF (reference sequence). This CDR3 has 15 amino acids. V was cut by 7 bases and J by 6 bases, with 19 bases left in between. For the CDR3, the DNA is TGTGCCACCACAAGAACCCCTAGTATGGTCAATGAGCAGTTCTTC. Translating gives CATTRTPSMVNEQFF.

V is TRBV28 and J is TRBJ1-2; D remains ambiguous. Germline values: CDR1 MDHEN, CDR2 SYDVKM. The CDR3 covers 12 residues. V lost 6 bases to trimming and J lost 1 base, with 6 bases between them. DNA of the CDR3: TGTGCCAGCAGACCCAGTAACTATGGCTACACCTTC. It yields the protein CASRPSNYGYTF.

This clone was found once. This sequence joins TRBV9 and TRBJ2-1; 9 positions agree with TRBD2. The CDR3 is 14 residues long. Looked up from germline, CDR1 is SGDLS and CDR2 is YYNGEE. Trimming took 1 base from V and 6 from J; bases not matched to a gene: 2. The CDR3 reads CASSVRREGNEQFF. The DNA for the CDR3 is TGTGCCAGCAGCGTAAGGCGGGAGGGCAATGAGCAGTTCTTC.

The V call is TRBV5-1, the J call TRBJ1-5, with TRBD1 matching 7 bases. Germline assignment: CDR1 SGHRS and CDR2 YFSETQ. J gave up 6 bases and V 0 bases, and 6 bases lay outside the gene matches. This CDR3 spans 15 amino acids. The CDR3 sequence is CASSLGGQVGQPQHF. The CDR3 DNA follows: TGCGCCAGCAGCTTGGGCGGACAGGTGGGTCAGCCCCAGCATTTT. The full variable domain, with the rest looked up from reference TRBV5-1 and TRBJ1-5, is KAGVTQTPRYLIKTRGQQVTLSCSPISGHRSVSWYQQTPGQGLQFLFEYFSETQRNKGNFPGRFSGRQFSNSRSEMNVSTLELGDSALYLCASSLGGQVGQPQHFGDGTRLSIL.

This clone appeared once. The chain employs TRBV28 and TRBJ1-5; TRBD1 agrees at 8 bases. The junction had 11 bases not matched to a gene; V was cut back by 10 bases and J by 3 bases. CDR3 length: 15 amino acids. The germline gives CDR1 MDHEN, CDR2 SYDVKM. The CDR3 reads CATCRDRRDNQPQHF. The DNA of the CDR3 is TGTGCCACTTGCCGGGACAGGAGGGACAATCAGCCCCAGCATTTT. The full variable domain, in which reference TRBV28 and TRBJ1-5 provide the parts outside the CDR3, is DVKVTQSSRYLVKRTGEKVFLECVQDMDHENMFWYRQDPGLGLRLIYFSYDVKMKEKGDIPEGYSVSREKKERFSLILESASTNQTSMYLCATCRDRRDNQPQHFGDGTRLSIL.